This paragraph reports one TCR beta chain. This sample was included in a study of CD8+CD57+ T cells in acquired aplastic anemia. The CDR3 runs to 15 residues. V trimming: 5 bases; J trimming: 0 bases; junction bases outside the gene matches: 8. Germline V gene sequence: CDR1 SGHRS, CDR2 YFSETQ. Profiles of TCR beta VDJ and CDR3 were generated from a genomic DNA template. TCRdb re-called the reads with MiXCR, one entry per CDR3 protein. The sample yields around 180,000 distinct CDR3 sequences, over 60% seen once. The chain couples TRBV5-1 to TRBJ2-7; 7 bases line up with TRBD1. The TCR originated in a human donor with severe aplastic anemia or a healthy control (not recorded which). The sequencing input was sorted CD4+, CD8+, or CD8+CD57+ T cells (not recorded which) from PBMCs. The CDR3 protein is CASSTEGAASYEQYF. CDR3 bases: TGCGCCAGCAGTACTGAGGGGGCTGCCTCCTACGAGCAGTACTTC.